This T cell receptor (beta chain) was captured by sequencing in a study of CXCR3-negative and CXCR3-positive naive CD8 T cells. UMI-labeled 5' RACE yielded the TRB cDNA libraries. TCRdb reprocessed the 5' RACE reads, with one entry per CDR3 protein and no DNA. The sample data list 20,000 to 30,000 distinct CDR3 sequences. As regards this clonotype: Antigen: not known.

Points from the study as a whole: More hydrophobic TRB CDR3s occurred in CXCR3-positive than in CXCR3-negative naive cells. Because surface CD5 did not distinguish the naive subsets, TCR strength was inferred from TRB CDR3 properties.

The CDR3 is 14 residues long. Per germline, CDR1 SGHDN and CDR2 FVKESK. Sorts performed in triplicate captured 300,000 to 350,000 cells each from every CD8+ T cell subset. CD45RO-CCR7+CD27+CD95- was the phenotype of naive CD8+ T cells. This sequence joins TRBV14 and TRBJ1-6; the D call of TRBD1 rests on TCRdb alone, since no DNA is present to check it. This clonotype was obtained from a human donor in good health. Some clones in this sample may be carry-over from other donors' samples. Sequenced sample: naive CXCR3- CD8+ T cells from blood. Subset specified: CD45RO-CCR7+CD27+CD95- naive CD8+ T cells lacking CXCR3 (TNR3-). The CDR3 here is CASSQRGDFSPLHF.